This is a list of T cell receptor beta chains from one sample in a study of PD-L1 blockade in urothelial cancer. Generated by immunoSEQ multiplex PCR, the TCRdb table keeps only in-frame clones and is missing some. The sample lists about 84,000 clones, 90% to 95% occurring once. Sequenced material: PBMCs, taken around atezolizumab (anti-PD-L1) treatment. The source is a man in his sixties with urothelial cancer. Each CDR3 is given with its conserved first and last residue. D genes are given only for firm matches. Size values are once, few and many counts, or a class for expanded clones, and some rows have none.

>TRBJ2-7|-|-|TRBV29-1
CSVVFVRGEQYF
TGCAGCGTTGTTTTTGTCCGGGGCGAGCAGTACTTC
>TRBJ2-3|-|-|TRBV6-4
CASSDAGRGTDTQYF
TGTGCCAGCAGTGACGCCGGCAGGGGCACAGATACGCAGTATTTT
>TRBJ2-1|once|-|TRBV7-2
CASSPFLSSSGEQFF
TGTGCCAGCAGCCCTTTCCTTAGCTCCTCGGGAGAGCAGTTCTTC
>TRBJ2-7|-|TRBD1|TRBV6-1
CASSGPGQGDEQYF
TGTGCCAGCAGTGGGCCGGGACAGGGAGACGAGCAGTACTTC
>TRBJ1-4|-|TRBD1|TRBV5-1
CASSLYGTRGSTATNEKLFF
TGCGCCAGCAGCTTGTACGGGACCAGGGGGAGTACGGCAACTAATGAAAAACTGTTTTTT
>TRBJ2-6|-|TRBD1|TRBV4-3
CASSQELNYGTGRSGANVLTF
TGCGCCAGCAGCCAAGAGCTAAACTATGGGACAGGCCGGTCTGGGGCCAACGTCCTGACTTTC
>TRBJ1-2|-|-|TRBV4-2
CASSQDLDGGGYTF
TGTGCCAGCAGCCAAGATTTGGACGGGGGAGGCTACACCTTC
>TRBJ1-5|-|TRBD1|TRBV4-1
CASSQGQGGNQPQHF
TGCGCCAGCAGCCAGGGACAGGGAGGCAATCAGCCCCAGCATTTT
>TRBJ2-6|-|TRBD1|TRBV19
CASSEGGAGANVLTF
TGTGCCAGTAGCGAAGGGGGCGCTGGGGCCAACGTCCTGACTTTC
>TRBJ1-2|-|TRBD1|TRBV7-2
CASSDPPPGQGLSGYTF
TGTGCCAGCAGCGACCCCCCCCCGGGACAGGGTCTTTCTGGCTACACCTTC
>TRBJ2-2|-|TRBD1|TRBV6-6
CASSYLGTGNTGELFF
TGTGCCAGCAGTTACCTAGGGACAGGGAACACCGGGGAGCTGTTTTTT
>TRBJ1-5|-|-|TRBV19
CASSMQGAQPQHF
TGTGCCAGTAGTATGCAGGGCGCTCAGCCCCAGCATTTT
>TRBJ2-1|-|-|TRBV7-2
CASSTGFSYNEQFF
TGTGCCAGCAGCACAGGTTTTTCCTACAATGAGCAGTTCTTC
>TRBJ2-5|once|TRBD2|TRBV9
CASSAGTSGGIVGETQYF
TGTGCCAGCAGCGCCGGGACTAGCGGGGGGATAGTAGGAGAGACCCAGTACTTC
>TRBJ2-1|-|-|TRBV10-1
CASSESLSGLPSANEQFF
TGCGCCAGCAGTGAGTCGTTATCGGGACTCCCCTCGGCTAATGAGCAGTTCTTC
>TRBJ2-4|-|-|TRBV28
CASSLDRVLAKNIQYF
TGTGCCAGCAGCCTTGACAGAGTTCTAGCCAAAAACATTCAGTACTTC
>TRBJ1-2|-|-|TRBV7-9
CASSFPGYGYTF
TGTGCCAGCAGCTTCCCAGGGTATGGCTACACCTTC
>TRBJ1-1|-|TRBD1|TRBV12-5
CASGFDRGPAKNTEAFF
TGTGCTAGTGGTTTTGACAGGGGGCCGGCAAAGAACACTGAAGCTTTCTTT
>TRBJ2-1|-|TRBD2|TRBV28
CASSSSGSSYNEQFF
TGTGCCAGCAGTTCTAGCGGGAGTTCCTACAATGAGCAGTTCTTC
>TRBJ2-5|-|-|TRBV7-9
CASSRDSLQETQYF
TGTGCCAGCAGCCGCGACAGCCTCCAAGAGACCCAGTACTTC
>TRBJ2-7|-|TRBD1|TRBV5-3
CARSLWDRGPYEQYF
TGTGCCAGAAGCTTGTGGGACAGGGGTCCCTACGAGCAGTACTTC
>TRBJ2-5|-|TRBD1|TRBV9
CASSYGQGETQYF
TGTGCCAGCAGCTACGGACAGGGCGAGACCCAGTACTTC
>TRBJ2-7|-|TRBD1|TRBV5-6
CASSGLPGQVSYEQYF
TGTGCCAGCAGCGGACTCCCGGGACAGGTATCCTACGAGCAGTACTTC
>TRBJ2-2|-|-|TRBV27
CASSLERTPTGELFF
TGTGCCAGCAGTTTAGAGCGGACGCCCACCGGGGAGCTGTTTTTT
>TRBJ1-2|-|-|TRBV7-9
CASSDGSHGGYTF
TGTGCCAGCAGCGACGGGAGTCACGGGGGCTACACCTTC
>TRBJ1-1|-|TRBD1|TRBV23-1
CASPRDRDREGDTEAFF
TGCGCCAGCCCGCGTGACCGGGACAGGGAAGGGGACACTGAAGCTTTCTTT
>TRBJ2-5|-|-|TRBV18
CASSPRMTDQETQYF
TGTGCCAGCTCACCGAGGATGACAGACCAAGAGACCCAGTACTTC
>TRBJ2-7|-|TRBD1|TRBV7-9
CASSPDRASYEQYF
TGTGCCAGCAGCCCGGACAGGGCCTCCTACGAGCAGTACTTC
>TRBJ2-7|few|TRBD1|TRBV11-2
CASSFVFTGDYEQYF
TGTGCCAGCAGCTTCGTATTCACAGGGGACTACGAGCAGTACTTC
>TRBJ2-1|-|-|TRBV11-2
CASSLGATAEQFF
TGTGCCAGCAGCTTAGGGGCCACGGCAGAGCAGTTCTTC
>TRBJ2-7|-|TRBD2|TRBV7-9
CASSFTYRVAGVSYEQYF
TGTGCCAGCAGCTTTACATATCGGGTAGCGGGAGTCTCCTACGAGCAGTACTTC
>TRBJ2-2|-|TRBD2|TRBV10-2
CASSWSGLAGNTGELFF
TGCGCCAGCAGTTGGTCCGGACTAGCGGGGAACACCGGGGAGCTGTTTTTT
>TRBJ2-5|-|TRBD2|TRBV7-8
CASSPLRLAGGRETQYF
TGTGCCAGCAGCCCTCTCCGACTAGCGGGGGGGCGGGAGACCCAGTACTTC
>TRBJ1-2|-|-|TRBV11-2
CASSSPGGTGNYGYTF
TGTGCCAGCAGCTCCCCGGGAGGTACAGGGAACTATGGCTACACCTTC
>TRBJ2-1|-|-|TRBV10-3
CAIRPRGSENEQFF
TGTGCCATCAGACCCCGAGGTAGCGAGAATGAGCAGTTCTTC
>TRBJ2-5|-|TRBD1|TRBV20-1
CSSDRQETQYF
TGCAGTTCGGACAGGCAAGAGACCCAGTACTTC
>TRBJ2-2|-|-|TRBV11-2
CASSSGVRVSAGELFF
TGTGCCAGCAGCTCTGGGGTCAGGGTGAGCGCCGGGGAGCTGTTTTTT
>TRBJ1-2|-|-|TRBV4-3
CASSQEDRANYGYTF
TGCGCCAGCAGCCAAGAGGACAGAGCTAACTATGGCTACACCTTC
>TRBJ1-4|-|-|TRBV28
CASSLTDYEKLFF
TGTGCCAGCAGTTTAACCGACTATGAAAAACTGTTTTTT
>TRBJ1-2|-|TRBD1|TRBV4-1
CASSHRIRDRGYYGYTF
TGCGCCAGCAGCCACCGAATTCGGGACAGGGGTTACTATGGCTACACCTTC
>TRBJ1-5|-|-|TRBV28
CASNLGTGFNQPQHF
TGTGCCAGCAATCTAGGAACAGGGTTCAATCAGCCCCAGCATTTT
>TRBJ2-5|-|TRBD1|TRBV15
CATGQGVGQETQYF
TGTGCTACCGGACAGGGTGTGGGGCAAGAGACCCAGTACTTC
>TRBJ1-1|-|TRBD1|TRBV29-1
CSVETGENTEAFF
TGCAGCGTTGAAACAGGGGAGAACACTGAAGCTTTCTTT
>TRBJ2-3|once|TRBD1|TRBV7-2
CASRSSRGSTDTQYF
TGTGCCAGCAGATCAAGCAGGGGGAGCACAGATACGCAGTATTTT
>TRBJ2-1|-|TRBD1|TRBV29-1
CSVVRDRGYNEQFF
TGCAGCGTTGTTCGGGACAGGGGATACAATGAGCAGTTCTTC
>TRBJ1-1|-|-|TRBV10-2
CASSESWGAEAFF
TGCGCCAGCAGTGAGTCCTGGGGGGCTGAAGCTTTCTTT